The clone carrying this T cell receptor (beta chain) was seen just once. The germline V gene has CDR1 SGHRS and CDR2 YFSETQ. Trimming at V came to 9 bases and at J to 2 bases, leaving 15 bases not matched to a gene. The CDR3 consists of 16 residues. This record belongs to a study of blood T cell repertoires in COVID-19. Produced via immunoSEQ multiplex PCR; TCRdb's table is partial and in-frame only. Here the sample spans 200,000 to 250,000 clones, over 60% being singletons. This TCR derives from a woman in her sixties or seventies with acute or convalescent COVID-19. Specimen: peripheral blood. The rearrangement uses TRBV5-1 and TRBJ2-5; 8 bases line up with TRBD2. The CDR3 coding sequence is TGCGCCACCCGATCTTCGGGAGGGCCGGGTCAAGAGACCCAGTACTTC. Translation gives CATRSSGGPGQETQYF.